Each of the 17 T cell receptor beta chains below was sequenced from the same sample in a study of CD8 T cells in Susac syndrome. Random hexamers were used to reverse transcribe 0.5 to 1 ug of RNA. TCRdb reprocessed the immunoSEQ multiplex PCR reads via MiXCR and lists one record per CDR3 protein. The data show about 180,000 distinct CDR3 sequences, approximately 95% seen once. Sequencing used CD8+ T cells from PBMCs. The receptors derive from a human donor with multiple sclerosis.

This clonotype occurred once. The genes are TRBV29-1 and TRBJ2-1; D perhaps matches TRBD2 (7 bases). CDR1 is SQVTM, CDR2 ANQGSEA, per germline. The V end was cut by 1 base, the J end by 8 bases, with 18 bases between. The CDR3 has 15 residues. CDR3 bases: TGCAGCGTTGAAGTCACCGGGGGGCGCGTCGATGAGCAGTTCTTC. Amino acids: CSVEVTGGRVDEQFF.

Written as DNA, the CDR3 is TGCGCCAGCAGCTTGGATGGGGGTGAGCAGTTCTTC. It encodes CASSLDGGEQFF. J is TRBJ2-1 and V is TRBV5-1; D is perhaps TRBD1 or TRBD2 (5 bases each). Germline V gives CDR1 SGHRS, CDR2 YFSETQ. Trimming left V 0 bases short and J 9 bases short, with 7 bases between. The CDR3 totals 12 residues. The full variable domain, in which reference TRBV5-1 and TRBJ2-1 provide the parts outside the CDR3, is KAGVTQTPRYLIKTRGQQVTLSCSPISGHRSVSWYQQTPGQGLQFLFEYFSETQRNKGNFPGRFSGRQFSNSRSEMNVSTLELGDSALYLCASSLDGGEQFFGPGTRLTVL.

This sequence joins TRBV14 and TRBJ1-2, with TRBD1 as a possible D gene (5 bases). Trimming shortened V by 0 bases and J by 3 bases, and 11 bases separated the two germline ends. The CDR3 is 15 amino acids. Germline V gene lookup returns CDR1 SGHDN and CDR2 FVKESK. In nucleotides, the CDR3 is TGTGCCAGCAGCCAAGATAGAAGGGGCTACTATGGCTACACCTTC. Its protein is CASSQDRRGYYGYTF. Looking up the rest from reference TRBV14 and TRBJ1-2 gives the full variable domain: EAGVTQFPSHSVIEKGQTVTLRCDPISGHDNLYWYRRVMGKEIKFLLHFVKESKQDESGMPNNRFLAERTGGTYSTLKVQPAELEDSGVYFCASSQDRRGYYGYTFGSGTRLTVV.

This clonotype appeared a few times. This chain links TRBV12-3 or TRBV12-4 with TRBJ2-5, with 12 bases that match TRBD1. V was pared by 6 bases and J by 5 bases, with 7 bases of the junction left unmatched. This CDR3 is built from 15 residues. CDR3 DNA: TGTGCCAGCAGCCCCGGGACAGGGGGCGCCGAGACCCAGTACTTC. Its protein is CASSPGTGGAETQYF.

CDR3 in amino acids: CASTHRDRGNEQYF. The CDR3, as DNA: TGTGCCAGCACCCATCGGGACAGGGGGAACGAGCAGTACTTC. The chain carries TRBV7-9 and TRBJ2-7; 11 bases map to TRBD1. Unmatched junction bases numbered 7, after V lost 7 bases and J lost 5 bases. Germline CDR1 is SEHNR and CDR2 is FQNEAQ (reference sequence). This CDR3 has 14 amino acids.

This clonotype was seen many times. CDR3 sequence reads: CASSGDTQYF. In DNA form, the CDR3 reads TGTGCCAGCAGTGGAGATACGCAGTATTTT. This sequence joins TRBV18 and TRBJ2-3; the D is unclear. V lost 8 bases and J lost 5, with 5 bases in between. Germline loops: CDR1 KGHSH, CDR2 LQKENI. The CDR3 spans 10 residues.

The V call is TRBV20-1, the J call TRBJ2-3; D is perhaps TRBD1 (5 bases). The CDR3 is 13 residues long. Trimming pared 0 bases from V and 4 bases from J, leaving 8 bases between. The germline CDR1 and CDR2 sequences are DFQATT and SNEGSKA (reference sequence). CDR3 loop: CSARDRAADTQYF. The CDR3 region has the DNA TGCAGTGCTAGAGACAGGGCCGCAGATACGCAGTATTTT.

This chain joins TRBV20-1 and TRBJ2-1, with 13 bases fitting TRBD2. Trimming cost V 3 bases and J 8 bases; bases outside gene matches: 4. Looked up from germline, CDR1 is DFQATT and CDR2 is SNEGSKA (reference sequence). The CDR3 loop spans 14 amino acids. CDR3 nucleotide sequence: TGCAGTGCTAGTCTACTAGCGGGGGGGCATGAGCAGTTCTTC. It is translated as CSASLLAGGHEQFF.

V is TRBV6-5 and J is TRBJ2-5; weak D call: TRBD2 (6 bases). The V end was cut by 4 bases, the J end by 2 bases, with 11 bases between. The CDR3 contains 14 residues. The germline gives CDR1 MNHEY, CDR2 SVGAGI. CDR3 amino acids: CASSSGGPQETQYF. The CDR3 DNA is TGTGCCAGCAGTTCCGGGGGACCACAAGAGACCCAGTACTTC.

The gene calls are TRBV20-1 and TRBJ1-1; no clear D. V was trimmed by 3 bases and J by 6 bases, leaving 11 bases between them. Germline CDR1 is DFQATT and CDR2 is SNEGSKA (reference sequence). The CDR3 consists of 12 residues. The DNA of the CDR3 is TGCAGTGCTAGTGAGGGTGACGCTGAAGCTTTCTTT. Translated: CSASEGDAEAFF.

The chain has TRBV28 and TRBJ1-5; 10 positions match TRBD1. The trim removed 8 bases at V and 7 bases at J, leaving 14 bases unmatched. Per the germline V gene, CDR1 is MDHEN and CDR2 is SYDVKM. The CDR3 totals 16 residues. Here the CDR3 reads CASQLRQGAQEQPQHF. The CDR3 coding sequence is TGTGCCAGCCAACTTAGACAGGGGGCTCAGGAGCAGCCCCAGCATTTT.

The chain combines TRBV3-1 with TRBJ1-3; D perhaps matches TRBD1 (5 bases). CDR3 length: 15 residues. The V end lost 1 base, the J end lost 2 bases, and 9 bases lay between the germline ends. Germline CDR1 and CDR2: LGHDT and YNNKEL (reference sequence). CDR3 amino acids: CASSQGWTTGNTIYF. For the CDR3, the DNA is TGTGCCAGCAGCCAAGGATGGACAACTGGAAACACCATATATTTT.

This clonotype has only one observation. The chain has TRBV9 and TRBJ2-7, with 7 bases that match TRBD1. Germline loops: CDR1 SGDLS, CDR2 YYNGEE. The J segment lost 5 bases and the V segment lost 0 bases, leaving 5 bases of the junction unmatched. CDR3 length: 14 residues. CDR3 sequence: CASSVAQGVDEQYF. In DNA, the CDR3 is TGTGCCAGCAGCGTAGCGCAGGGGGTGGACGAGCAGTACTTC.

The V gene is TRBV28, the J gene TRBJ1-5, with 7 bases identical to TRBD1. J lost 5 bases, V lost 6 bases, and 10 bases had no gene match. The CDR3 runs to 15 residues. Germline V CDR1 and CDR2: MDHEN, SYDVKM. This chain's CDR3 is CASRTDYRGHQPQHF. CDR3 coding DNA: TGTGCCAGCAGGACCGACTACAGGGGCCATCAGCCCCAGCATTTT.

V and J are TRBV7-9 and TRBJ2-1; D remains unclear. The CDR3 is 17 amino acids. With 4 bases removed from V and 1 base from J, the gap between germline ends came to 17 bases. In germline, CDR1 is SEHNR, CDR2 FQNEAQ (reference sequence). Here the CDR3 DNA reads TGTGCCAGCAGCTCCCCGCAACGGACCCAATCCTACAATGAGCAGTTCTTC. Its protein is CASSSPQRTQSYNEQFF.

This clonotype was recorded only once. This sequence joins TRBV3-1 and TRBJ2-1; perhaps D is TRBD1 or TRBD2 (5 bases each). Per germline, CDR1 LGHDT and CDR2 YNNKEL (reference sequence). The CDR3 spans 15 residues. Trimming cost V 4 bases and J 10 bases, with 20 bases left between them. The CDR3 nucleotides read TGTGCCAGCAGCCCAGGGACGGACTTAACAGAGGAGCAGTTCTTC. Amino acid sequence: CASSPGTDLTEEQFF.

The chain links TRBV4-1 to TRBJ2-7; D is undetermined. The ends were cut back, 0 bases at V and 0 bases at J, with 12 bases in the middle. The CDR3 spans 16 residues. CDR1 is MGHRA and CDR2 is YSYEKL in the germline V gene. The CDR3 is CASSQETESSSYEQYF. For the CDR3, the DNA is TGCGCCAGCAGCCAAGAAACGGAATCAAGCTCCTACGAGCAGTACTTC.